A selection of T cell receptor beta chains follows, all from one sample in a study of blood T cell repertoires in COVID-19. Using immunoSEQ multiplex PCR, the repertoire was profiled, and TCRdb retains in-frame clones only, with some absent. The table shows around 130,000 clones, with roughly three quarters occurring only once. Sequencing input: peripheral blood. All receptors come from a man of 80 years or more with acute or convalescent COVID-19. The CDR3 runs from the conserved cysteine through the conserved F or W. D genes are given only for firm matches. Size values are once, few and many counts, or a class for expanded clones, and some rows have none.

d_call: -; j_call: TRBJ1-2; v_call: TRBV28; clone_size: -; cdr3_aa: CASTTPVVSYGYTF; cdr3_nt: TGTGCCAGCACAACCCCGGTAGTCTCCTATGGCTACACCTTC
d_call: -; j_call: TRBJ1-1; v_call: TRBV21-1; clone_size: many; cdr3_aa: CASRRAFF; cdr3_nt: TGTGCCAGCAGGAGAGCTTTCTTT
d_call: -; j_call: TRBJ1-4; v_call: TRBV7-9; clone_size: -; cdr3_aa: CASSPALDSYKQGDEKLFF; cdr3_nt: TGTGCCAGCAGCCCAGCGCTGGACAGCTACAAACAGGGTGATGAAAAACTGTTTTTT
d_call: -; j_call: TRBJ2-1; v_call: TRBV11-1; clone_size: once; cdr3_aa: CASSLAGGIYNEQFF; cdr3_nt: TGTGCCAGCAGCTTAGCCGGAGGGATTTACAATGAGCAGTTCTTC
d_call: -; j_call: TRBJ1-5; v_call: TRBV7-2; clone_size: -; cdr3_aa: CASSPWESSNQPQHF; cdr3_nt: TGTGCCAGCAGCCCTTGGGAGTCTAGCAATCAGCCCCAGCATTTT
d_call: TRBD2; j_call: TRBJ2-2; v_call: TRBV5-1; clone_size: -; cdr3_aa: CASSEVVAGGTGELFF; cdr3_nt: TGCGCCAGCAGTGAGGTCGTGGCGGGGGGCACCGGGGAGCTGTTTTTT
d_call: TRBD1; j_call: TRBJ2-7; v_call: TRBV7-2; clone_size: -; cdr3_aa: CASSYRTGRDRAYEQYF; cdr3_nt: TGTGCCAGCAGCTACCGGACAGGGCGAGACAGGGCCTACGAGCAGTACTTC
d_call: TRBD2; j_call: TRBJ2-1; v_call: TRBV7-2; clone_size: -; cdr3_aa: CASSSQIGGAYNEQFF; cdr3_nt: TGTGCCAGCAGCTCTCAAATCGGGGGGGCTTACAATGAGCAGTTCTTC
d_call: -; j_call: TRBJ2-3; v_call: TRBV27; clone_size: -; cdr3_aa: CASSYEKGADTQYF; cdr3_nt: TGTGCCAGCAGTTATGAAAAGGGGGCAGATACGCAGTATTTT
d_call: TRBD2; j_call: TRBJ2-5; v_call: TRBV6-5; clone_size: -; cdr3_aa: CASSQRGSQETQYF; cdr3_nt: TGTGCCAGCAGCCAGCGGGGGAGCCAAGAGACCCAGTACTTC
d_call: -; j_call: TRBJ1-2; v_call: TRBV7-8; clone_size: few; cdr3_aa: CASSLGTAANYGYTF; cdr3_nt: TGTGCCAGCAGCTTAGGGACAGCAGCTAACTATGGCTACACCTTC
d_call: TRBD2; j_call: TRBJ2-2; v_call: TRBV14; clone_size: -; cdr3_aa: CASSPLAGNTGELFF; cdr3_nt: TGTGCCAGCAGCCCACTAGCGGGGAACACCGGGGAGCTGTTTTTT
d_call: -; j_call: TRBJ2-1; v_call: TRBV7-9; clone_size: few; cdr3_aa: CASSLGGSYNEQFF; cdr3_nt: TGTGCCAGCAGCTTAGGAGGGTCCTACAATGAGCAGTTCTTC
d_call: TRBD1; j_call: TRBJ1-1; v_call: TRBV6-4; clone_size: -; cdr3_aa: CASRQGGNTEAFF; cdr3_nt: TGTGCCAGCAGGCAGGGGGGGAACACTGAAGCTTTCTTT
d_call: TRBD1; j_call: TRBJ1-1; v_call: TRBV5-1; clone_size: -; cdr3_aa: CASSFQGDEAFF; cdr3_nt: TGCGCCAGCAGCTTCCAGGGGGATGAAGCTTTCTTT
d_call: TRBD2; j_call: TRBJ2-5; v_call: TRBV29-1; clone_size: -; cdr3_aa: CSVEGLAGGPQETQYF; cdr3_nt: TGCAGCGTTGAGGGACTAGCGGGGGGACCCCAAGAGACCCAGTACTTC
d_call: TRBD1; j_call: TRBJ2-1; v_call: TRBV5-3; clone_size: -; cdr3_aa: CARSLGTGPRDEQFF; cdr3_nt: TGTGCCAGAAGCCTAGGGACAGGGCCCCGCGATGAGCAGTTCTTC
d_call: -; j_call: TRBJ1-2; v_call: TRBV6-6; clone_size: -; cdr3_aa: CASTRGGAVGYTF; cdr3_nt: TGTGCCAGCACGAGAGGGGGGGCAGTGGGCTACACCTTC
d_call: -; j_call: TRBJ2-6; v_call: TRBV28; clone_size: once; cdr3_aa: CASSETGYGANVLTF; cdr3_nt: TGTGCCAGCAGTGAGACAGGATACGGGGCCAACGTCCTGACTTTC
d_call: TRBD1; j_call: TRBJ2-5; v_call: TRBV29-1; clone_size: once; cdr3_aa: CSVGYTGQGKETQYF; cdr3_nt: TGCAGCGTGGGGTATACAGGACAGGGGAAAGAGACCCAGTACTTC
d_call: -; j_call: TRBJ2-3; v_call: TRBV24-1; clone_size: -; cdr3_aa: CATRLGGTDTQYF; cdr3_nt: TGTGCCACACGGCTGGGCGGCACAGATACGCAGTATTTT
d_call: -; j_call: TRBJ1-6; v_call: TRBV30; clone_size: -; cdr3_aa: CAWSAGIGNSPLHF; cdr3_nt: TGTGCCTGGAGTGCGGGGATCGGTAATTCACCCCTCCACTTT
d_call: -; j_call: TRBJ2-2; v_call: TRBV7-6; clone_size: -; cdr3_aa: CASSLQVLANTGELFF; cdr3_nt: TGTGCCAGCAGCCTCCAAGTACTAGCGAACACCGGGGAGCTGTTTTTT
d_call: -; j_call: TRBJ2-7; v_call: TRBV6-5; clone_size: -; cdr3_aa: CASSYSGRRNYEQYF; cdr3_nt: TGTGCCAGCAGTTACAGTGGACGGAGGAATTACGAGCAGTACTTC
d_call: TRBD1; j_call: TRBJ2-3; v_call: TRBV4-1; clone_size: -; cdr3_aa: CASSQGRGRGRGDTQYF; cdr3_nt: TGCGCCAGCAGCCAAGGTCGCGGCAGGGGGCGAGGAGATACGCAGTATTTT
d_call: TRBD1; j_call: TRBJ1-6; v_call: TRBV6-5; clone_size: -; cdr3_aa: CASMRQGDSPLHF; cdr3_nt: TGTGCCAGCATGAGACAGGGGGATTCACCCCTCCACTTT
d_call: TRBD2; j_call: TRBJ2-7; v_call: TRBV7-8; clone_size: -; cdr3_aa: CASSPIAGNPYF; cdr3_nt: TGTGCCAGCAGCCCCATAGCGGGGAATCCGTACTTC
d_call: -; j_call: TRBJ2-2; v_call: TRBV5-8; clone_size: -; cdr3_aa: CASGGAAANTGELFF; cdr3_nt: TGTGCCAGCGGCGGTGCGGCAGCGAACACCGGGGAGCTGTTTTTT
d_call: -; j_call: TRBJ2-5; v_call: TRBV7-2; clone_size: few; cdr3_aa: CASSLSLQETQYF; cdr3_nt: TGTGCCAGCAGCTTATCTCTCCAAGAGACCCAGTACTTC
d_call: -; j_call: TRBJ2-3; v_call: TRBV19; clone_size: few; cdr3_aa: CASSDQGGDTQYF; cdr3_nt: TGTGCCAGTAGTGACCAGGGTGGAGATACGCAGTATTTT
d_call: TRBD2; j_call: TRBJ2-1; v_call: TRBV6-2/TRBV6-3; clone_size: -; cdr3_aa: CASSYRRPSGLDEQFF; cdr3_nt: TGTGCCAGCAGTTACCGCCGGCCTAGCGGGTTAGATGAGCAGTTCTTC
d_call: TRBD2; j_call: TRBJ2-7; v_call: TRBV5-5; clone_size: few; cdr3_aa: CASSLLAGYEQYF; cdr3_nt: TGTGCCAGCAGCTTGTTAGCGGGCTACGAGCAGTACTTC
d_call: -; j_call: TRBJ2-7; v_call: TRBV6-1; clone_size: -; cdr3_aa: CASSEVLRSEQYF; cdr3_nt: TGTGCCAGCAGTGAAGTCTTGAGAAGCGAGCAGTACTTC
d_call: TRBD1; j_call: TRBJ2-1; v_call: TRBV18; clone_size: -; cdr3_aa: CASAGQGANEQFF; cdr3_nt: TGTGCCAGCGCCGGACAGGGCGCAAATGAGCAGTTCTTC
d_call: -; j_call: TRBJ1-5; v_call: TRBV2; clone_size: -; cdr3_aa: CASSVGGAQQPQHF; cdr3_nt: TGTGCCAGCAGTGTCGGAGGGGCACAGCAGCCCCAGCATTTT
d_call: -; j_call: TRBJ2-7; v_call: TRBV11-2; clone_size: -; cdr3_aa: CASSLNRPAYEQYF; cdr3_nt: TGTGCCAGCAGCTTAAACAGGCCAGCCTACGAGCAGTACTTC
d_call: TRBD1; j_call: TRBJ1-1; v_call: TRBV9; clone_size: -; cdr3_aa: CASSSQTGGAFF; cdr3_nt: TGTGCCAGCAGCTCCCAGACAGGGGGGGCTTTCTTT
d_call: -; j_call: TRBJ1-6; v_call: TRBV30; clone_size: -; cdr3_aa: CAGRPGQPNSPLHF; cdr3_nt: TGTGCCGGACGGCCGGGACAACCTAATTCACCCCTCCACTTT
d_call: -; j_call: TRBJ2-7; v_call: TRBV2; clone_size: -; cdr3_aa: CASSAGSQQQYF; cdr3_nt: TGTGCCAGCAGTGCGGGGTCCCAACAGCAGTACTTC
d_call: TRBD2; j_call: TRBJ2-7; v_call: TRBV2; clone_size: few; cdr3_aa: CASSEWASGGSHEQYF; cdr3_nt: TGTGCCAGCAGTGAGTGGGCTAGCGGGGGGTCCCACGAGCAGTACTTC
d_call: -; j_call: TRBJ2-7; v_call: TRBV27; clone_size: -; cdr3_aa: CASSSVRGGNEQYF; cdr3_nt: TGTGCCAGCAGCTCTGTTCGAGGAGGCAACGAGCAGTACTTC
d_call: -; j_call: TRBJ1-1; v_call: TRBV30; clone_size: -; cdr3_aa: CAWSKQDTEAFF; cdr3_nt: TGTGCCTGGAGTAAGCAAGACACTGAAGCTTTCTTT
d_call: -; j_call: TRBJ1-2; v_call: TRBV3-1/TRBV3-2; clone_size: -; cdr3_aa: CASSRRETGYGYTF; cdr3_nt: TGTGCCAGCAGCCGCCGGGAGACGGGCTATGGCTACACCTTC
d_call: TRBD2; j_call: TRBJ2-3; v_call: TRBV7-6; clone_size: -; cdr3_aa: CASSLVGGGADTQYF; cdr3_nt: TGTGCCAGCAGCTTAGTTGGCGGGGGAGCGGATACGCAGTATTTT
d_call: TRBD1; j_call: TRBJ2-5; v_call: TRBV7-2; clone_size: -; cdr3_aa: CASSFNRGETQYF; cdr3_nt: TGTGCCAGCAGCTTTAACAGGGGTGAGACCCAGTACTTC
d_call: -; j_call: TRBJ1-2; v_call: TRBV10-2; clone_size: many; cdr3_aa: CASSEPGQAYGYTF; cdr3_nt: TGCGCCAGCAGTGAGCCTGGACAAGCCTATGGCTACACCTTC
d_call: -; j_call: TRBJ2-1; v_call: TRBV5-6; clone_size: -; cdr3_aa: CASSVRRTSYNEQFF; cdr3_nt: TGTGCCAGCAGTGTAAGGAGGACCTCCTACAATGAGCAGTTCTTC
d_call: TRBD1; j_call: TRBJ1-6; v_call: TRBV28; clone_size: few; cdr3_aa: CASTDTGDRSPLHF; cdr3_nt: TGTGCCAGCACCGATACAGGGGATCGATCACCCCTCCACTTT
d_call: -; j_call: TRBJ2-3; v_call: TRBV6-5; clone_size: -; cdr3_aa: CASSRGSNVDTQYF; cdr3_nt: TGTGCCAGCAGTCGGGGGTCTAACGTAGATACGCAGTATTTT
d_call: TRBD1; j_call: TRBJ1-1; v_call: TRBV3-1/TRBV3-2; clone_size: -; cdr3_aa: CASSQGQGPLRGTEAFF; cdr3_nt: TGTGCCAGCAGCCAAGGACAGGGGCCCCTTAGGGGCACTGAAGCTTTCTTT
d_call: -; j_call: TRBJ1-3; v_call: TRBV4-1; clone_size: -; cdr3_aa: CASSQDAISGNTIYF; cdr3_nt: TGCGCCAGCAGCCAAGACGCGATTTCTGGAAACACCATATATTTT
d_call: -; j_call: TRBJ1-4; v_call: TRBV4-3; clone_size: -; cdr3_aa: CASSQEAVNEKLFF; cdr3_nt: TGCGCCAGCAGCCAAGAGGCGGTTAATGAAAAACTGTTTTTT
d_call: TRBD1; j_call: TRBJ1-4; v_call: TRBV10-3; clone_size: -; cdr3_aa: CAISGGTGSVEKLFF; cdr3_nt: TGTGCCATCAGTGGGGGGACAGGGTCGGTTGAAAAACTGTTTTTT
d_call: TRBD1; j_call: TRBJ1-5; v_call: TRBV6-5; clone_size: -; cdr3_aa: CASRPDRGRNQPQHF; cdr3_nt: TGTGCCAGCAGACCCGACAGGGGACGCAATCAGCCCCAGCATTTT
d_call: -; j_call: TRBJ1-2; v_call: TRBV9; clone_size: -; cdr3_aa: CASSVRTDANYGYTF; cdr3_nt: TGTGCCAGCAGCGTGCGGACAGATGCTAACTATGGCTACACCTTC